This TCR beta chain was sequenced during a study of T cells in Graves' hyperthyroidism and ophthalmopathy. Study observations and caveats: The model foresaw ophthalmopathy a median about 6.5 months prior to onset. Also found in blood were most expanded thyroid clonotypes above 0.001. Separating ophthalmopathy from stable hyperthyroidism was achieved by a 13 V-J model.

In its sample, this clonotype was seen a few times. Its antigen is unknown. The PBMCs were sourced from fresh peripheral blood (more than 8.5 ml). CDR1 is DFQATT and CDR2 is SNEGSKA in the germline V gene (reference sequence). V was clipped by 6 bases and J by 5 bases; unmatched bases: 11. This CDR3 is 16 amino acids long. TCR beta CDR3 region amplification was performed from RNA transcripts. First-round RT-PCR of the TCR CDR3 relied on the HTBI primer set. TCRdb itself ran the multiplex PCR reads through MiXCR, one entry per CDR3 protein. The sample records 500,000 to 550,000 distinct CDR3 sequences, about 20% being singletons.

The genes are TRBV20-1 and TRBJ2-2, with 11 bases lining up with TRBD1. The sequence was obtained from a man aged 35-49 years with Graves' ophthalmopathy. The sample taken for sequencing was blood. CDR3 coding DNA: TGCAGTGCGCCAGGACAGGGGGCTATAACGACCGGGGAGCTGTTTTTT. Encoded protein: CSAPGQGAITTGELFF.